The sequence of this T cell receptor (beta chain) was determined in a study of blood T cell repertoires in COVID-19. Across the study: The samples span acute and convalescent COVID-19 from the United States, Italy and Spain. PBMCs, B-cell-depleted T cells, or T cells provided the cDNA or gDNA that made up the material.

Clones were sequenced by immunoSEQ multiplex PCR, and TCRdb holds only the in-frame ones, with some missing. The profile shows 400,000 or so clones, 85% to 90% of them singletons. From germline, CDR1 is SEHNR and CDR2 FQNEAQ (reference sequence). The CDR3 runs to 12 residues. V lost 1 base and J lost 4, with 4 bases in between. All enrollees were roughly 18 to 95 years old and from about 25 US areas. Cohort 3 donors were reported recovered after two negative PCRs, clearance, or symptom resolution. This clonotype was sampled from a man aged 25-45 years who had recovered from COVID-19. Sample: PBMCs or T cells enriched from blood (not recorded which). The chain uses TRBV7-9 and TRBJ1-2; D is unresolved. CDR3 sequence: CASSLDGYGYTF. The DNA of the CDR3 is TGTGCCAGCAGCTTAGACGGCTATGGCTACACCTTC.